This T cell receptor (beta chain) originates from a study of T cell clonotyping in hematopoietic cell transplantation. The wider study: Recipients' pretransplant samples followed cytoreduction. Broader study findings: After transplant, recipient diversity fell while pathologically expanded clonotypes grew through day 180. At the given depth, recipient repertoires were over 95% de novo clonotypes. Higher Inverse Simpson Index values in graft donor and pretransplant recipient predicted broader posttransplant TCR diversity.

The assay was immunoSEQ multiplex PCR, and TCRdb's table has in-frame clones only and misses some. This table holds about 50,000 clones, under 90% found once. Germline V gene sequence: CDR1 LNHDA, CDR2 SQIVND (reference sequence). The CDR3 totals 15 residues. V lost 3 bases and J 7 bases, leaving 19 bases between the germline ends. As regards this clone: Its cognate antigen is unknown.

As to time point: recipient sample about 28 days before transplant, after cytoreduction. The sequence was obtained from a man in his 60s with biphenotypic leukemia. Some clones in this sample may be carry-over from other donors' samples. The sample here was peripheral blood mononuclear cells, taken before stem cell transplant. V gene TRBV19 combines with J gene TRBJ2-7, with D possibly being TRBD2 (5 bases). The CDR3 loop is CASSISRESRQEQYF. The CDR3 DNA follows: TGTGCCAGTAGTATCTCGAGGGAGTCACGTCAAGAGCAGTACTTC.